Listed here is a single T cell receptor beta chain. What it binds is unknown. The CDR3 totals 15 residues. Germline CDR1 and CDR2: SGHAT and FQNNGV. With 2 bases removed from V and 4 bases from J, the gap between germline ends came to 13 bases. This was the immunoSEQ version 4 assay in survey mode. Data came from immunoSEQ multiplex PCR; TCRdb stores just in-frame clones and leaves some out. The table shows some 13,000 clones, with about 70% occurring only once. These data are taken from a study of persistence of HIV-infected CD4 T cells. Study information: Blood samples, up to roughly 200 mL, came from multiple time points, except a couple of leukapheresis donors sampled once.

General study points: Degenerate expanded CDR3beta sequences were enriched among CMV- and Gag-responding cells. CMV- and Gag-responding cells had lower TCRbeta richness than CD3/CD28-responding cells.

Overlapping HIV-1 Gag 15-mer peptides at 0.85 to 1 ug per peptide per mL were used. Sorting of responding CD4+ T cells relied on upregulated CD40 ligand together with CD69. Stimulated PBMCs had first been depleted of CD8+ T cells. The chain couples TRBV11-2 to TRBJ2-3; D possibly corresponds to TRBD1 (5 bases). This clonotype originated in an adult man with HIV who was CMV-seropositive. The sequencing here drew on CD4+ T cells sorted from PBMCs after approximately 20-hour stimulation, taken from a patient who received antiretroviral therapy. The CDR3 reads CASSLSNRHPDTQYF. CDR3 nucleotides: TGTGCCAGCAGCTTAAGCAACAGGCACCCAGATACGCAGTATTTT.